The 9 T cell receptor beta chains presented below share a single source sample, sequenced in a study of T cell changes during pregnancy in multiple sclerosis. Using immunoSEQ multiplex PCR, the repertoire was profiled, and TCRdb retains in-frame clones only, with some absent. The sample records about 38,000 clones, around 90% being singletons. The sample consisted of CD4+ T cells from peripheral blood mononuclear cells, taken in the third trimester of pregnancy. The receptors come from a female donor in good health, enrolled as a control in a pregnancy study.

The rearrangement joins TRBV28 to TRBJ2-4; D is undetermined. CDR3 length equals 14 residues. Germline assignment: CDR1 MDHEN and CDR2 SYDVKM. Trimming cost V 5 bases and J 0 bases, with 8 bases left between them. The CDR3 region has the DNA TGTGCCAGCAGTCCAAAACTAGCCAAAAACATTCAGTACTTC. Translated: CASSPKLAKNIQYF. The complete variable domain, with remaining parts taken from reference TRBV28 and TRBJ2-4, reads DVKVTQSSRYLVKRTGEKVFLECVQDMDHENMFWYRQDPGLGLRLIYFSYDVKMKEKGDIPEGYSVSREKKERFSLILESASTNQTSMYLCASSPKLAKNIQYFGAGTRLSVL.

J is TRBJ2-1 and V is TRBV27; 9 bases match TRBD2. The CDR3 sequence is 15 residues long. J was trimmed by 4 bases and V by 5 bases; bases with no gene match: 6. Germline V gives CDR1 MNHEY, CDR2 SMNVEV (reference sequence). This CDR3 is CASSGTSGLYNEQFF. Written as DNA, the CDR3 is TGTGCCAGCAGTGGTACTAGCGGGCTTTACAATGAGCAGTTCTTC.

The rearrangement uses TRBV5-1 and TRBJ2-6; 8 bases align to TRBD1. V gave up 3 bases and J gave up 0 bases; unmatched junction bases: 8. Germline V gene sequence: CDR1 SGHRS, CDR2 YFSETQ. This CDR3 has 18 amino acids. CDR3 amino acids: CASSSTTGARSGANVLTF. The CDR3 DNA reads TGCGCCAGCAGCTCAACGACAGGGGCCCGCTCTGGGGCCAACGTCCTGACTTTC.

This clone was counted between two and nine times. The V and J genes are TRBV2 and TRBJ2-1, with 12 nucleotides matching TRBD1. The V gene's germline CDR1 is SNHLY and CDR2 FYNNEI. The CDR3 loop spans 15 amino acids. V lost 6 bases to trimming and J lost 6 bases; unmatched junction nucleotides: 6. The CDR3 sequence is CASRGQGAGSNEQFF. The DNA for the CDR3 is TGTGCCAGCAGGGGACAGGGGGCGGGCTCCAATGAGCAGTTCTTC.

This chain connects TRBV7-9 to TRBJ1-2, with TRBD1 identical over 7 bases. Germline V CDR1 and CDR2: SEHNR, FQNEAQ (reference sequence). The CDR3 consists of 14 residues. V lost 5 bases to trimming and J lost 6 bases; unmatched junction nucleotides: 9. In DNA, the CDR3 is TGTGCCAGCAGCAGGACCGGGACAGTGCATGGCTACACCTTC. The encoded protein is CASSRTGTVHGYTF.

The rearrangement uses TRBV4-1 and TRBJ1-2, with D unclear. V lost 4 bases, J lost 7 bases, and 22 bases lay in between. Germline-derived CDR1 and CDR2 are MGHRA and YSYEKL. This CDR3 is built from 16 residues. CDR3 nucleotide sequence: TGCGCCAGCAGCCCAGGACTTCTTTCGCAAACGGGTGGCTACACCTTC. Residues: CASSPGLLSQTGGYTF.

The gene calls are TRBV5-1 and TRBJ1-2, with D hard to call. The CDR3 consists of 13 residues. The V end was cut by 0 bases, the J end by 6 bases, with 9 bases between. Germline-derived CDR1 and CDR2 are SGHRS and YFSETQ. The CDR3 loop reads CASSLGSPDGYTF. CDR3 nucleotide sequence: TGCGCCAGCAGCTTGGGGAGCCCCGATGGCTACACCTTC.

This chain uses TRBV7-9 with TRBJ1-1; a weak D match, TRBD1 (5 bases). The CDR3 has 14 amino acids. V dropped 5 bases and J dropped 5 bases, with 15 bases sitting between them. Germline V lookup: CDR1 SEHNR, CDR2 FQNEAQ (reference sequence). The CDR3 sequence: CASSTGSGGTEAFF. The CDR3 DNA is TGTGCCAGCAGCACGGGCTCCGGGGGAACTGAAGCTTTCTTT. Using reference TRBV7-9 and TRBJ1-1 for the parts outside the CDR3, the full variable domain is DTGVSQNPRHKITKRGQNVTFRCDPISEHNRLYWYRQTLGQGPEFLTYFQNEAQLEKSRLLSDRFSAERPKGSFSTLEIQRTEQGDSAMYLCASSTGSGGTEAFFGQGTRLTVV.

This clone was seen only a few times. This chain links TRBV6-1 with TRBJ2-7; D is possibly TRBD1 (5 bases). This CDR3 is 15 amino acids long. V shed 6 bases and J shed 3 bases, with 18 bases lying between them. Germline V gene sequence: CDR1 MNHNS, CDR2 SASEGT. For the CDR3, the DNA is TGTGCCAGCAGGACCACTCAGGGAACGGGCTACGAGCAGTACTTC. Protein product: CASRTTQGTGYEQYF.